The rows below give T cell receptor beta chains drawn from one sample of a study of OX40 agonist ivuxolimab in advanced cancers. The assay was immunoSEQ multiplex PCR, and TCRdb's table has in-frame clones only and misses some. The sample contains about 27,000 clones, 88% of which appear only once. The source material was CD4+ or CD8+ T cells sorted from blood, sampled in a trial of the OX40 agonist ivuxolimab. The receptors were gathered from an adult with an advanced solid tumor such as melanoma, head and neck, liver or kidney cancer. CDR3s include the opening cysteine and the closing phenylalanine or tryptophan. The D gene is left open where the match is weak. Clone size is stated in some rows and not others, as once, few, many or a class when expanded.

12 | once | . | TRBJ2-7 | TRBV11-2 | CASSEDHYEQYF | TGTGCCAGCAGCGAGGACCACTACGAGCAGTACTTC
15 | . | . | TRBJ1-1 | TRBV5-5 | CASSLGPGENTEAFF | TGTGCCAGCAGCTTGGGGCCGGGAGAGAACACTGAAGCTTTCTTT
13 | . | . | TRBJ2-1 | TRBV7-2 | CASSTWLGNEQFF | TGTGCCAGCAGCACATGGTTGGGCAATGAGCAGTTCTTC
13 | . | . | TRBJ2-7 | TRBV5-4 | CASSLDRNYEQYF | TGTGCCAGCAGCTTGGATCGTAATTACGAGCAGTACTTC
14 | . | TRBD1 | TRBJ1-1 | TRBV6-5 | CASSPGGANTEAFF | TGTGCCAGCAGTCCAGGGGGAGCTAACACTGAAGCTTTCTTT
17 | . | TRBD2 | TRBJ2-7 | TRBV11-2 | CASSLGRLAGVEYEQYF | TGTGCCAGCAGCTTAGGCCGGCTAGCGGGAGTGGAGTACGAGCAGTACTTC
16 | . | TRBD2 | TRBJ2-5 | TRBV5-4 | CASSLVGSGSQETQYF | TGTGCCAGCAGCTTGGTCGGCAGCGGGAGCCAAGAGACCCAGTACTTC
17 | . | TRBD2 | TRBJ2-1 | TRBV19 | CASSITSGDNSYNEQFF | TGTGCCAGTAGTATTACCAGCGGGGATAACTCCTACAATGAGCAGTTCTTC
13 | . | . | TRBJ2-1 | TRBV5-1 | CASSLGRNNEQFF | TGCGCCAGCAGCTTGGGGAGAAACAATGAGCAGTTCTTC
13 | few | . | TRBJ2-2 | TRBV6-8 | CASTLNENGELFF | TGTGCCAGCACCTTGAATGAGAACGGGGAGCTGTTTTTT
15 | . | TRBD1 | TRBJ1-2 | TRBV7-6 | CASSPRTGPNYGYTF | TGTGCCAGCAGCCCTCGGACAGGGCCTAACTATGGCTACACCTTC
16 | few | TRBD1 | TRBJ1-2 | TRBV4-1 | CASSQDNTGGYYGYTF | TGCGCCAGCAGCCAAGATAACACAGGGGGCTACTATGGCTACACCTTC
14 | . | . | TRBJ2-3 | TRBV29-1 | CSVEDEGGWDTQYF | TGCAGCGTTGAAGATGAAGGGGGATGGGACACGCAGTATTTT
10 | . | . | TRBJ1-5 | TRBV29-1 | CSAWVQPQHF | TGCAGCGCATGGGTTCAGCCCCAGCATTTT
10 | . | . | TRBJ1-6 | TRBV6-5 | CARYQVALHF | TGTGCCAGATATCAAGTCGCCCTCCACTTT
16 | . | . | TRBJ2-7 | TRBV4-2 | CASSQDPAQSSYEQYF | TGTGCCAGCAGCCAAGACCCGGCACAGAGCTCCTACGAGCAGTACTTC
13 | . | . | TRBJ1-1 | TRBV6-1 | CASSGSPGFEAFF | TGTGCCAGCAGTGGATCCCCGGGGTTTGAAGCTTTCTTT
16 | . | . | TRBJ1-3 | TRBV25-1 | CASSELVGQYQNTIYF | TGTGCCAGCAGTGAATTGGTAGGGCAGTATCAAAACACCATATATTTT
19 | once | . | TRBJ1-2 | TRBV28 | CASSLCTTGCKPLGYGYTF | TGTGCCAGCAGTTTATGTACCACAGGGTGCAAACCTTTAGGCTATGGCTACACCTTC
14 | . | . | TRBJ2-7 | TRBV4-3 | CASSQERGRYEQYF | TGCGCCAGCAGCCAAGAAAGGGGACGCTACGAGCAGTACTTC
14 | . | . | TRBJ2-7 | TRBV9 | CASSVGGGAYEQYF | TGTGCCAGCAGCGTAGGCGGAGGGGCCTACGAGCAGTACTTC
12 | once | . | TRBJ2-7 | TRBV7-9 | CASSPPGYEQYF | TGTGCCAGCAGCCCCCCGGGCTACGAGCAGTACTTC
16 | . | . | TRBJ1-5 | TRBV4-2 | CASSQDHPDYNQPQHF | TGTGCCAGCAGCCAAGATCACCCCGACTACAATCAGCCCCAGCATTTT
15 | . | . | TRBJ2-1 | TRBV5-5 | CASSHKEGFPNEQFF | TGTGCCAGCAGCCATAAAGAGGGTTTTCCCAATGAGCAGTTCTTC
13 | . | TRBD1 | TRBJ1-2 | TRBV6-5 | CASSSTGGNGYTF | TGTGCCAGCAGTTCGACAGGGGGCAATGGCTACACCTTC
13 | . | . | TRBJ2-7 | TRBV4-2 | CASSQDRGWEQYF | TGTGCCAGCAGCCAAGATCGGGGGTGGGAGCAGTACTTC
12 | . | . | TRBJ2-7 | TRBV5-5 | CASSSLRDEQYF | TGTGCCAGCAGCTCGCTGAGAGACGAGCAGTACTTC
16 | . | . | TRBJ2-7 | TRBV4-2 | CASSQDGISETYEQYF | TGTGCCAGCAGCCAAGATGGTATTAGCGAGACCTACGAGCAGTACTTC
16 | . | . | TRBJ1-1 | TRBV15 | CATSRDRLQGRTEAFF | TGTGCCACCAGCAGAGATCGACTGCAGGGACGCACTGAAGCTTTCTTT
17 | . | . | TRBJ1-3 | TRBV19 | CASSILFGGHSGNTIYF | TGTGCCAGTAGTATCCTATTCGGCGGGCATTCTGGAAACACCATATATTTT
14 | . | . | TRBJ1-6 | TRBV28 | CASSFRTDNSPLHF | TGTGCCAGCAGTTTTAGGACGGATAATTCACCCCTCCACTTT